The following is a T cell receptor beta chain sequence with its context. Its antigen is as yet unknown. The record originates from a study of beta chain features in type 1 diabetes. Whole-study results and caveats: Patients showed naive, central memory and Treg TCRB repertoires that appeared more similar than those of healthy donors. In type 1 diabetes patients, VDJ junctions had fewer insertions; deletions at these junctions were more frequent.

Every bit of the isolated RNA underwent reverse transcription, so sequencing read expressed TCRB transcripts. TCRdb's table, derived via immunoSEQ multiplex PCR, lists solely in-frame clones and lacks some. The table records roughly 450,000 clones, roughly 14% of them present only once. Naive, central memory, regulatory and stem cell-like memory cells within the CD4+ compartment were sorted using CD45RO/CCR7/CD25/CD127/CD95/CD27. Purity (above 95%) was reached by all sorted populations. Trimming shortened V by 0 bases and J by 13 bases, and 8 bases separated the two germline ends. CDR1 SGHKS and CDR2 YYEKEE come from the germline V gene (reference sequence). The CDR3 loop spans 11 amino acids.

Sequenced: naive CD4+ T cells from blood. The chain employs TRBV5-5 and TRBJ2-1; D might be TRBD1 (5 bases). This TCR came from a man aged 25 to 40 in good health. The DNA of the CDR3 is TGTGCCAGCAGCTTGGGGCAGGGACAGTTCTTC. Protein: CASSLGQGQFF.